This paragraph covers one T cell receptor beta chain sequence. CDR1 and CDR2 (germline): LNHDA, SQIVND (reference sequence). V lost 1 base and J lost 6; bases outside the gene matches: 6. The CDR3 consists of 16 residues. Sequencing used immunoSEQ multiplex PCR; TCRdb keeps in-frame clones, though not all of them. The sample records some 120,000 clones, 80% to 95% being singletons. This entry comes from a study of control samples from healthy donors and cancer patients. The chain uses TRBV19 and TRBJ2-2, with TRBD2 identical over 9 bases. The specimen sequenced was blood. The sequence came from a man aged 18 to 29 in good health. CDR3 loop: CASSIVQAGGSGELFF. CDR3 in DNA: TGTGCCAGTAGTATAGTACAAGCGGGGGGTTCCGGGGAGCTGTTTTTT.